These 15 T cell receptor beta chains share one sample of origin, sequenced in a study of sequential checkpoint blockade in melanoma. Treatment of the sample: randomized to nivolumab then ipilimumab (arm A) or the reverse (arm B). Measured with immunoSEQ multiplex PCR; TCRdb has only the in-frame clones, and not every one. The repertoire holds under 10,000 clones, with 28% as singletons. The input for sequencing was tumor tissue (inferred from file names), taken from a patient given nivolumab and ipilimumab in sequence. All receptors come from a human donor with melanoma.

The sample holds a few counts of this clone. V is TRBV18 and J is TRBJ1-1; D call uncertain. There are 15 residues in the CDR3. V lost 5 bases and J 1 base, leaving 14 bases between the germline ends. Germline CDR1 reads KGHSH; CDR2 reads LQKENI. The CDR3 is CASSSPQIGNTEAFF. The CDR3, as DNA: TGTGCCAGCTCATCCCCCCAGATCGGGAACACTGAAGCTTTCTTT. Using reference TRBV18 and TRBJ1-1 for the parts outside the CDR3, the full variable domain is NAGVMQNPRHLVRRRGQEARLRCSPMKGHSHVYWYRQLPEEGLKFMVYLQKENIIDESGMPKERFSAEFPKEGPSILRIQQVVRGDSAAYFCASSSPQIGNTEAFFGQGTRLTVV.

The rearrangement uses TRBV5-1 and TRBJ2-2; possibly TRBD1 for D (6 bases). CDR3 length equals 18 residues. Germline CDR1 reads SGHRS; CDR2 reads YFSETQ. V was shortened by 0 bases and J by 5 bases, with 20 bases between the two germline ends. Here the CDR3 reads CASSLEATGFASTGELFF. CDR3 sequence (DNA): TGCGCCAGCAGCTTGGAAGCCACAGGGTTCGCATCGACCGGGGAGCTGTTTTTT.

The chain is built from TRBV18 and TRBJ1-1, with D tentatively TRBD1 (6 bases). Trimming shortened V by 1 base and J by 4 bases, and 25 bases separated the two germline ends. CDR3 length: 19 residues. The germline CDR1 and CDR2 sequences are KGHSH and LQKENI. CDR3 region: CASSPQNSGGSLFGTEAFF. CDR3 DNA: TGTGCCAGCTCACCACAAAATTCGGGGGGCTCCCTGTTTGGCACTGAAGCTTTCTTT.

V and J are TRBV19 and TRBJ2-5; tentatively, D is TRBD1 (5 bases). This CDR3 is built from 14 residues. Germline CDR1 reads LNHDA; CDR2 reads SQIVND (reference sequence). The V and J ends lost 1 base and 5 bases respectively, with 11 bases between them. The CDR3 protein is CASSIVAGLETQYF. CDR3 nucleotide sequence: TGTGCCAGTAGTATAGTTGCAGGGTTGGAGACCCAGTACTTC.

The V call is TRBV30, the J call TRBJ2-7; unclear D gene. This CDR3 contains 12 residues. The ends were cut back, 4 bases at V and 1 base at J, with 8 bases in the middle. CDR1 and CDR2 from the germline V gene are GTSNPN and SVGIG (reference sequence). The CDR3 nucleotides read TGTGCCTGGAAACCCTTATCCTACGAGCAGTACTTC. This sequence encodes CAWKPLSYEQYF. Drawing the rest from reference TRBV30 and TRBJ2-7, the complete variable domain is SQTIHQWPATLVQPVGSPLSLECTVEGTSNPNLYWYRQAAGRGLQLLFYSVGIGQISSEVPQNLSASRPQDRQFILSSKKLLLSDSGFYLCAWKPLSYEQYFGPGTRLTVT.

The V call is TRBV6-8, the J call TRBJ1-1; a possible D gene is TRBD1 (5 bases). This CDR3 is 14 amino acids long. V was shortened by 6 bases and J by 6 bases, with 17 bases between the two germline ends. CDR1 is MNHGY, CDR2 SAAAGT, per germline. CDR3 residues: CASSPQTAGPEAFF. CDR3 DNA: TGTGCCAGCAGCCCGCAGACAGCGGGTCCTGAAGCTTTCTTT.

The rearrangement links TRBV19 to TRBJ2-2; D possibly uses TRBD1 or TRBD2 (5 bases each). V lost 3 bases to trimming and J lost 6 bases, with 20 bases between them. Germline V gives CDR1 LNHDA, CDR2 SQIVND (reference sequence). The CDR3 consists of 17 residues. The CDR3 DNA reads as TGTGCCAGTAGTATGGGGGAGTTGGCCATCTGGGCCGGGGAGCTGTTTTTT. Translating gives CASSMGELAIWAGELFF.

This clone is judged medium-sized. This chain connects TRBV4-1 to TRBJ2-7, with D tentatively TRBD2 (6 bases). V gave up 3 bases and J gave up 2 bases, with 14 bases separating them. The CDR3 length is 15 residues. Germline CDR1 reads MGHRA; CDR2 reads YSYEKL. CDR3 DNA sequence: TGCGCCAGCAGCCATAACATGGGGACTGCCTACGAGCAGTACTTC. Translated, it gives CASSHNMGTAYEQYF.

This clone was picked up many times. The CDR3 nucleotides read TGTGCCAGCAGCCCGGGACAGGGTGCGGGGACCCAGTACTTC. Its protein product is CASSPGQGAGTQYF. The chain carries TRBV11-3 and TRBJ2-5; 9 bases line up with TRBD1. This CDR3 comprises 14 residues. Germline V CDR1 and CDR2: SGHNT, YENEEA. With V trimmed by 5 bases and J by 7 bases, 8 bases remained unmatched.

The V call is TRBV10-2, the J call TRBJ2-2; 7 nucleotides line up with TRBD1. The CDR3 extends over 15 amino acids. The germline V gene has CDR1 WSHSY and CDR2 SAAADI. The trim removed 6 bases at V and 1 base at J, leaving 5 bases unmatched. The CDR3 here is CASSHRQGNTGELFF. The CDR3 DNA sequence: TGCGCCAGCAGCCACCGACAGGGGAACACCGGGGAGCTGTTTTTT.

The J gene is TRBJ1-1, the V gene TRBV19; 8 bases map to TRBD1. The V gene end was trimmed by 3 bases and the J gene end by 0 bases; junction bases not matched to a gene: 9. CDR1 and CDR2 from the germline V gene are LNHDA and SQIVND (reference sequence). This CDR3 has 17 residues. In nucleotides, the CDR3 is TGTGCCAGTAGTATCCCCATGGACAGGGAAGTGAACACTGAAGCTTTCTTT. Its protein is CASSIPMDREVNTEAFF.

CDR3 DNA: TGTGCCAGCTCCCCGGAGACGGGAGTTAGCTATGGCTACACCTTC. The encoded protein is CASSPETGVSYGYTF. The V gene is TRBV18, the J gene TRBJ1-2; no reliable D call. The CDR3 has 15 residues. Trimming took off 6 bases at V and 4 bases at J, with 18 bases between the two ends. Germline V lookup: CDR1 KGHSH, CDR2 LQKENI.

This chain connects TRBV18 to TRBJ1-1; possibly TRBD1 for D (5 bases). The germline gives CDR1 KGHSH, CDR2 LQKENI. V was cut by 3 bases and J by 2 bases, with 10 bases left in between. CDR3 length: 14 residues. The CDR3 protein is CASSPRQPNTEAFF. CDR3 coding DNA: TGTGCCAGCTCACCCCGACAGCCTAACACTGAAGCTTTCTTT.

The V and J genes are TRBV30 and TRBJ1-1, with D unclear. CDR1 and CDR2 from the germline V gene are GTSNPN and SVGIG (reference sequence). The CDR3 is 12 residues long. Trimming removed 1 base at V and 12 bases at J, with 15 bases between. The CDR3, as DNA: TGTGCCTGGAGTGAAAACGCGTGGAGGTCTTTCTTT. Protein: CAWSENAWRSFF.

The chain recombines TRBV11-3 with TRBJ2-1; D possibly matches TRBD1 or TRBD2 (5 bases each). Trimming took 4 bases from V and 4 from J, leaving 11 bases between them. Germline CDR1 reads SGHNT; CDR2 reads YENEEA. CDR3 length: 14 amino acids. CDR3 DNA: TGTGCCAGCAGCTCGGGACCACAATACAATGAGCAGTTCTTC. It codes for CASSSGPQYNEQFF.